The 26 T cell receptor beta chains listed next were all sequenced from one sample in a study of prognosis after radiotherapy for stage I lung cancer. Template was genomic DNA; TCR beta CDR3 amplified in two multiplex PCR rounds. Specific primers for each TRBV and TRBJ gene were what first-round PCR used. Each CDR3 protein is one row after TCRdb ran MiXCR on the multiplex PCR reads. This sample has about 24,000 distinct CDR3 sequences, with around 40% found just once. Sample: PBMCs, taken before or after stereotactic body radiation therapy (not recorded which). These receptors were taken from a donor aged 50 or older with non-small cell lung cancer.

At least ten counts were recorded for this clonotype. The chain has TRBV2 and TRBJ2-3; the D gene is possibly TRBD2 (5 bases). From germline, CDR1 is SNHLY and CDR2 FYNNEI. The CDR3 has 14 amino acids. V lost 4 bases and J lost 0, with 8 bases in between. The CDR3 nucleotides read TGTGCCAGCAGTGTCAGGACTAGCACAGATACGCAGTATTTT. This translates into CASSVRTSTDTQYF.

As regards this clonotype: This likely reflects a read error, since a far larger clone is one base away. The CDR3 DNA is TGTGCCAGCAGATCACTAGCGGGAGGGCATTACTTC. This encodes CASRSLAGGHYF. The rearrangement joins TRBV27 to TRBJ2-6; 13 bases match TRBD2. Germline V gene lookup returns CDR1 MNHEY and CDR2 SMNVEV (reference sequence). CDR3 length: 12 residues.

CDR3 sequence reads: CASTGGGNTIYF. As DNA, the CDR3 is TGTGCCAGCACGGGAGGAGGAAACACCATATATTTT. This sequence joins TRBV6-1 and TRBJ1-3; no firm D call. CDR1 is MNHNS, CDR2 SASEGT, per germline. The CDR3 loop spans 12 amino acids. Trimming took 7 bases from V and 4 from J, leaving 8 bases between them.

The genes are TRBV7-2 and TRBJ2-6; D is ambiguous. There are 15 residues in the CDR3. Germline-derived CDR1 and CDR2 are SGHTA and FQGNSA. Trimming cost V 3 bases and J 2 bases, with 8 bases left between them. DNA for the CDR3: TGTGCCAGCAGCTTGGATCTCCCTGGGGCCAACGTCCTGACTTTC. Its protein is CASSLDLPGANVLTF.

The chain is built from TRBV6-2 or TRBV6-3 and TRBJ2-3, with 10 bases identical to TRBD2. Germline loops: CDR1 MNHEY, CDR2 SVGEGT. V shed 5 bases, J shed 4 bases, and the junction held 6 bases outside the gene matches. The CDR3 has 15 amino acids. CDR3 sequence reads: CASSDVAGGPDTQYF. CDR3 nucleotides: TGTGCCAGCAGTGACGTAGCGGGAGGTCCAGATACGCAGTATTTT.

This sequence joins TRBV6-2 or TRBV6-3 and TRBJ2-2; the D gene is possibly TRBD1 (5 bases). The CDR3 is 15 amino acids. The ends were cut back, 0 bases at V and 5 bases at J, with 10 bases in the middle. CDR1 is MNHEY, CDR2 SVGEGT, per germline. CDR3 amino acids: CASSYSGAWTGELFF. The CDR3 bases are TGTGCCAGCAGTTACTCAGGGGCATGGACCGGGGAGCTGTTTTTT.

This clonotype is judged hyperexpanded. This rearrangement joins TRBV5-1 to TRBJ2-1; D is unresolved. V was pared by 4 bases and J by 6 bases, with 20 bases between. Germline V lookup: CDR1 SGHRS, CDR2 YFSETQ. This CDR3 contains 16 residues. The CDR3, as DNA: TGCGCCAGCAGCCCCGAACAGTCTGCAAGGGCCAATGAGCAGTTCTTC. Translating it yields CASSPEQSARANEQFF.

This clonotype was observed a handful of times. The chain links TRBV6-4 to TRBJ1-1, with D unclear. The CDR3 extends over 13 amino acids. CDR1 is MRHNA and CDR2 is SNTAGT in the germline V gene. Trimming pared 4 bases from V and 5 bases from J, leaving 11 bases between. The CDR3, as DNA: TGTGCCAGCAGTGGCGGAGTGCGGACTGAAGCTTTCTTT. Amino acids: CASSGGVRTEAFF.

This clonotype was recorded many times. V and J are TRBV28 and TRBJ2-7, with 7 nucleotides matching TRBD1. The germline V gene has CDR1 MDHEN and CDR2 SYDVKM. Germline trimming cut 1 base from V and 4 bases from J; bases unmatched to any gene: 4. CDR3 length equals 14 residues. CDR3 in DNA: TGTGCCAGCAGTTTATTCGGGACAGTATACGAGCAGTACTTC. It codes for CASSLFGTVYEQYF. The complete variable domain, with remaining parts taken from reference TRBV28 and TRBJ2-7, reads DVKVTQSSRYLVKRTGEKVFLECVQDMDHENMFWYRQDPGLGLRLIYFSYDVKMKEKGDIPEGYSVSREKKERFSLILESASTNQTSMYLCASSLFGTVYEQYFGPGTRLTVT.

In DNA form, the CDR3 reads TGTGCCAGCAGCTTCACCGGGACAGGGCCGTACTCTGGAAACACCATATATTTT. It specifies CASSFTGTGPYSGNTIYF. The chain combines TRBV11-2 with TRBJ1-3; 9 bases fit TRBD1. CDR3 size: 18 residues. CDR1 is SGHAT and CDR2 is FQNNGV in the germline V gene. The junction had 9 bases not matched to a gene; V was cut back by 3 bases and J by 0 bases.

Turning to this clonotype: One base separates it from a far larger clone, so it is likely a read error. V usage is TRBV6-9 and J usage is TRBJ1-5; D remains ambiguous. V shed 2 bases and J shed 7 bases, with 12 bases lying between them. Germline V gene lookup returns CDR1 MNHGY and CDR2 SVAAGI. The CDR3 has 14 residues. CDR3 DNA: TGTGCCAGCAGTTATATAGTGGCGGGGCAGCCCCAGCATTTT. Its translation: CASSYIVAGQPQHF.

The gene calls are TRBV11-2 and TRBJ2-3; tentative D call: TRBD2 (6 bases). This CDR3 is 14 amino acids long. The germline CDR1 and CDR2 sequences are SGHAT and FQNNGV. Trimming shortened V by 2 bases and J by 2 bases, and 8 bases separated the two germline ends. The CDR3 loop reads CASSLSGVTDTQYF. DNA of the CDR3: TGTGCCAGCAGCTTATCGGGGGTCACAGATACGCAGTATTTT.

This clonotype was seen a few times. A far bigger clonotype differs at one base, so this is likely a read error. The CDR3 is CASSYPPGRAGAKQDTQYF. CDR3 nucleotide sequence: TGTGCCAGCAGTTACCCCCCGGGGCGGGCGGGAGCTAAACAAGATACCCAGTACTTC. V is TRBV6-2 or TRBV6-3 and J is TRBJ2-5; 7 bases are a match to TRBD2. Per the germline V gene, CDR1 is MNHEY and CDR2 is SVGEGT. The CDR3 has 19 residues.

This clonotype came up many times. A read error may be the cause here, since a much bigger clone is one base away. V and J are TRBV5-1 and TRBJ2-1; D uncertain. CDR1 is SGHRS, CDR2 YFSETQ, per germline. The CDR3 is made up of 16 amino acids. Trimming removed 3 bases from V and 8 bases from J, with 21 bases in between. The CDR3 bases are TGCGCCAGCAGCTCCAAACAAACCACACGGTCCGATGAGCAGTTCTTC. This translates into CASSSKQTTRSDEQFF.

This clonotype was seen at least ten times. The chain recombines TRBV19 with TRBJ2-5; 10 bases agree with TRBD1. V shed 8 bases and J 5 bases; nucleotides not matched to a gene: 5. Per germline, CDR1 LNHDA and CDR2 SQIVND (reference sequence). The CDR3 has 13 amino acids. CDR3 coding DNA: TGTGCCAGTGGAGACAGGGGGCAGGAGACCCAGTACTTC. Its translation: CASGDRGQETQYF. Full variable domain (missing parts from reference TRBV19 and TRBJ2-5): DGGITQSPKYLFRKEGQNVTLSCEQNLNHDAMYWYRQDPGQGLRLIYYSQIVNDFQKGDIAEGYSVSREKKESFPLTVTSAQKNPTAFYLCASGDRGQETQYFGPGTRLLVL.

Concerning this clonotype: A read error is likely here: a far larger clone is one base away. The V and J genes are TRBV5-1 and TRBJ2-4; D ambiguous. The germline gives CDR1 SGHRS, CDR2 YFSETQ. CDR3 size: 16 residues. The CDR3 reads CASSPEQSARANEKFF. DNA of the CDR3: TGCGCCAGCAGCCCCGAACAGTCTGCAAGGGCCAATGAGAAGTTCTTC.

The chain combines TRBV12-3 or TRBV12-4 with TRBJ2-4, with 8 nucleotides matching TRBD1. This CDR3 is 16 amino acids long. V lost 5 bases to trimming and J lost 0 bases; unmatched junction nucleotides: 6. CDR3 in amino acids: CASSQGTGPAKNIQYF. The CDR3 DNA sequence: TGTGCCAGCAGTCAAGGGACAGGACCAGCCAAAAACATTCAGTACTTC.

This clonotype is categorized as medium-sized (0.01 to 0.1%). The chain employs TRBV28 and TRBJ2-2, with a tentative D call TRBD2 (5 bases). The CDR3 has 18 amino acids. Germline V gene lookup returns CDR1 MDHEN and CDR2 SYDVKM. V was pared by 7 bases and J by 4 bases, with 25 bases between. The CDR3: CASKINPDWVSGTGELFF. CDR3 in DNA: TGTGCCAGCAAAATAAACCCGGACTGGGTTTCGGGCACCGGGGAGCTGTTTTTT.

Details on this clonotype: A far larger clone differs by one base, so this is likely a read error. This chain links TRBV6-4 with TRBJ2-6; perhaps D is TRBD1 or TRBD2 (5 bases each). CDR3 length: 14 amino acids. The germline V gene encodes CDR1 MRHNA and CDR2 SNTAGT. In DNA form, the CDR3 reads TGTGCCAGCACGACCCAGGCCGGGGCCAACGTCCTGGCTTTC. Protein sequence: CASTTQAGANVLAF.

Ten or more counts support this clonotype. The V gene is TRBV24-1, the J gene TRBJ2-5, with 10 bases that match TRBD1. The CDR3 runs 15 residues. The germline gives CDR1 KGHDR, CDR2 SFDVKD. The ends lost 0 bases at V and 6 bases at J; junction bases unmatched: 3. The CDR3 nucleotides read TGTGCCACCAGTGATTTGGGGACAGGGGAAAAGACCCAGTACTTC. Its protein is CATSDLGTGEKTQYF.

V usage is TRBV29-1 and J usage is TRBJ2-7; 8 bases are a match to TRBD2. The CDR3 has 16 residues. V lost 6 bases to trimming and J lost 0 bases; unmatched junction nucleotides: 13. Germline CDR1 is SQVTM and CDR2 is ANQGSEA. CDR3 in amino acids: CSVGLAGIFSSYEQYF. The CDR3 DNA sequence: TGCAGCGTGGGGTTAGCGGGGATATTTAGCTCCTACGAGCAGTACTTC.

Regarding this clonotype: This likely stems from a read error, as it lies one base from a far larger clone. The chain combines TRBV27 with TRBJ2-7, with 10 bases that match TRBD2. The germline V gene encodes CDR1 MNHEY and CDR2 SMNVEV (reference sequence). There are 15 residues in the CDR3. The junction had 13 bases not matched to a gene; V was cut back by 7 bases and J by 7 bases. The CDR3 region has the DNA TGTGCCAGCATTCCCCAAGTAGCGGGAGGTTGGGAGCAGTACTTC. Its protein product is CASIPQVAGGWEQYF.

This clonotype has ten or more counts. The chain carries TRBV2 and TRBJ2-5; 13 positions agree with TRBD2. This CDR3 comprises 14 residues. Trimming removed 6 bases from V and 5 bases from J; junction bases left unmatched: 3. Germline V gene sequence: CDR1 SNHLY, CDR2 FYNNEI. The CDR3 coding sequence is TGTGCCAGCAGGGAGACTAGCGGGAGGGAGACCCAGTACTTC. Residues: CASRETSGRETQYF.

This clonotype was found many times. The rearrangement links TRBV5-1 to TRBJ1-6; D not certain. V dropped 0 bases and J dropped 7 bases, with 17 bases sitting between them. In germline, CDR1 is SGHRS, CDR2 YFSETQ. CDR3 length: 17 residues. The CDR3 sequence: CASSLVPGGMGNSPLHF. DNA of the CDR3: TGCGCCAGCAGCTTGGTCCCAGGTGGTATGGGGAATTCACCCCTCCACTTT.

With regard to this clonotype: This likely came from a read error, as a far larger clone is one base away. The V gene is TRBV6-9, the J gene TRBJ2-7; TRBD2 might be the D (6 bases). The germline V and J ends were trimmed by 3 bases and 10 bases, with 16 bases remaining between them. The germline gives CDR1 MNHGY, CDR2 SVAAGI. CDR3 size: 13 residues. This chain's CDR3 is CASSYGGEEAQYF. The CDR3 nucleotides read TGTGCCAGCAGTTACGGGGGTGAGGAGGCCCAGTACTTC.

Note on this clonotype: A much bigger clone sits one base away, suggesting this may be a read error. The V gene is TRBV7-2, the J gene TRBJ2-2; D uncertain. The germline CDR1 and CDR2 sequences are SGHTA and FQGNSA. This CDR3 has 14 amino acids. CDR3 sequence reads: CVSSQLGQTGELFF. Written as DNA, the CDR3 is TGTGTCAGCAGCCAGCTCGGGCAAACCGGGGAGCTGTTTTTT.